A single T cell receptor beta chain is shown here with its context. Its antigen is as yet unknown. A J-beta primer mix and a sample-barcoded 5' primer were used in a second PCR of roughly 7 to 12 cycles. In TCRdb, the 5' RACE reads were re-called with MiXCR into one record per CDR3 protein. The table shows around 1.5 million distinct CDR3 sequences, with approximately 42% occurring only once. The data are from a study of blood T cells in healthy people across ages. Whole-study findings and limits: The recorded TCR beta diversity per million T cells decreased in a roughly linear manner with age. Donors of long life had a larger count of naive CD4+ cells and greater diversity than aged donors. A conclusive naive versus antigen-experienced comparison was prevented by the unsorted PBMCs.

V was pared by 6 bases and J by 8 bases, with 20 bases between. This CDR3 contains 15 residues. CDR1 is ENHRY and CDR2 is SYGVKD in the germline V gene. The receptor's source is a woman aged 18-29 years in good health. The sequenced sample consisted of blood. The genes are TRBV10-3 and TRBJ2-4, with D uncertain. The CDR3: CAISLGFASGDIQYF. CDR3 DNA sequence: TGTGCCATCAGCCTAGGGTTTGCGAGTGGGGACATTCAGTACTTC.